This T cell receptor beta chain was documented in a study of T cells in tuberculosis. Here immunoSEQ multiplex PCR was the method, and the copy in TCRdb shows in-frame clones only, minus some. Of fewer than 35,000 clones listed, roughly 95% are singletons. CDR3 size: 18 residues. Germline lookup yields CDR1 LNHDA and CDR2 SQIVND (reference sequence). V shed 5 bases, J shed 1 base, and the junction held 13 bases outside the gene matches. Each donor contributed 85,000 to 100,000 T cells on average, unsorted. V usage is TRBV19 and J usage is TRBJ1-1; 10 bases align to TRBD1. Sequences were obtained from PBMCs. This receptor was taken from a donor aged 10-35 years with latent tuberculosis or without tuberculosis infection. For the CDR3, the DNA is TGTGCCAGTAGTGCGTACTTGCCGGGACAGGGGTGGAACACTGAAGCTTTCTTT. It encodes CASSAYLPGQGWNTEAFF.